One sample yielded the 27 T cell receptor beta chains listed below, sequenced in a study of T cell repertoires in cytomegalovirus infection. TCRdb redid the calling of the reads with MiXCR, one entry per CDR3 protein. Among just under 550,000 distinct CDR3 sequences, more than 20% were seen once, and the ten largest hold over 10%. Sequencing was done on a sample of PBMCs. Source of these receptors: a human donor in good health (CMV status not recorded). Some clones in this sample may be carry-over from other donors' samples.

J is TRBJ1-1 and V is TRBV7-9, with D hard to call. CDR1 and CDR2 (germline): SEHNR, FQNEAQ (reference sequence). Trimming left V 1 base short and J 1 base short, with 16 bases between. This CDR3 comprises 17 residues. The CDR3 DNA reads TGTGCCAGCAGCTTAGGGGTTATTGGGAATAGGAACACTGAAGCTTTCTTT. Protein: CASSLGVIGNRNTEAFF.

This CDR3 is CASSLSPGLAGGGQETQYF. The CDR3 DNA sequence: TGTGCCAGCAGTTTATCCCCGGGACTAGCGGGAGGTGGGCAAGAGACCCAGTACTTC. The chain combines TRBV12-3 or TRBV12-4 with TRBJ2-5; 15 bases are shared with TRBD2. The CDR3 sequence is 19 residues long. V lost 2 bases and J lost 2; bases outside the gene matches: 9.

The chain is built from TRBV19 and TRBJ1-1; 7 nucleotides match TRBD1. CDR1 and CDR2 from the germline V gene are LNHDA and SQIVND (reference sequence). This CDR3 has 12 residues. The V and J ends lost 8 bases and 7 bases, in that order; junction bases with no gene match: 7. CDR3 in amino acids: CASCGQAFEAFF. CDR3 DNA sequence: TGTGCCAGTTGCGGACAGGCCTTTGAAGCTTTCTTT.

The V call is TRBV29-1, the J call TRBJ1-1, with D hard to call. With 6 bases removed from V and 1 base from J, the gap between germline ends came to 12 bases. The CDR3 contains 13 residues. Per the germline V gene, CDR1 is SQVTM and CDR2 is ANQGSEA. CDR3 residues: CSVSLHGNTEAFF. CDR3 DNA: TGCAGCGTCTCCTTACACGGGAACACTGAAGCTTTCTTT. Full variable domain (missing parts from reference TRBV29-1 and TRBJ1-1): SAVISQKPSRDICQRGTSLTIQCQVDSQVTMMFWYRQQPGQSLTLIATANQGSEATYESGFVIDKFPISRPNLTFSTLTVSNMSPEDSSIYLCSVSLHGNTEAFFGQGTRLTVV.

The gene calls are TRBV27 and TRBJ2-3; tentative D call: TRBD1 (5 bases). From germline, CDR1 is MNHEY and CDR2 SMNVEV (reference sequence). V dropped 7 bases and J dropped 4 bases, with 12 bases sitting between them. The CDR3 contains 13 residues. The CDR3 loop reads CASTPGFADTQYF. In DNA, the CDR3 is TGTGCCAGCACCCCAGGGTTTGCAGATACGCAGTATTTT.

J is TRBJ1-2 and V is TRBV7-2, with D possibly matching TRBD1 (5 bases). Germline CDR1 is SGHTA and CDR2 is FQGNSA. Trimming cost V 1 base and J 4 bases, with 13 bases left between them. The CDR3 has 15 amino acids. CDR3: CASSLGAGGTYGYTF. The CDR3 coding sequence is TGTGCCAGCAGCTTAGGGGCCGGGGGGACCTATGGCTACACCTTC.

The chain links TRBV15 to TRBJ1-5, with D possibly being TRBD1 (5 bases). The germline V gene encodes CDR1 LNHNV and CDR2 YYDKDF (reference sequence). Trimming removed 1 base from V and 5 bases from J, with 15 bases in between. This CDR3 region has 16 residues. The CDR3 spells CATSRGVETDYQPQHF. The CDR3 nucleotides read TGTGCCACCAGCAGAGGGGTTGAGACAGACTATCAGCCCCAGCATTTT.

This clonotype occurred many times. The chain recombines TRBV7-2 with TRBJ2-1, with 15 bases aligning to TRBD2. The CDR3 contains 18 residues. The V and J ends lost 0 bases and 5 bases, in that order; junction bases with no gene match: 5. Germline CDR1 reads SGHTA; CDR2 reads FQGNSA. The CDR3 sequence: CASSLARTSGRANNEQFF. CDR3 in DNA: TGTGCCAGCAGCTTAGCCAGGACTAGCGGGAGGGCCAACAATGAGCAGTTCTTC.

The chain has TRBV4-1 and TRBJ2-7, with 12 bases lining up with TRBD2. Germline CDR1 and CDR2: MGHRA and YSYEKL. CDR3 length: 14 residues. The V gene end was trimmed by 4 bases and the J gene end by 7 bases; junction bases not matched to a gene: 5. The DNA for the CDR3 is TGCGCCAGCAGCCCTAGCGGGAGGGCGCAGGAGCAGTACGTC. As protein: CASSPSGRAQEQYV.

This clonotype was detected a few times. The chain has TRBV6-1 and TRBJ1-6; D possibly corresponds to TRBD1 (5 bases). Germline CDR1 reads MNHNS; CDR2 reads SASEGT. With 2 bases removed from V and 6 bases from J, the gap between germline ends came to 8 bases. The CDR3 extends over 14 amino acids. The CDR3 protein is CASSELGVNSPLHF. The CDR3 DNA is TGTGCCAGCAGTGAACTGGGGGTTAATTCACCCCTCCACTTT.

The chain employs TRBV19 and TRBJ1-5; perhaps TRBD1 as D (5 bases). V dropped 4 bases and J dropped 1 base, with 11 bases sitting between them. CDR1 and CDR2 (germline): LNHDA, SQIVND (reference sequence). CDR3 length equals 15 residues. In nucleotides, the CDR3 is TGTGCCAGTAGTACCCGGGACGTAAGCAATCAGCCCCAGCATTTT. It is translated as CASSTRDVSNQPQHF.

The chain has TRBV27 and TRBJ1-5, with unresolved D. CDR3 size: 14 residues. Trimming left V 1 base short and J 6 bases short, with 10 bases between. CDR1 and CDR2 (germline): MNHEY, SMNVEV (reference sequence). Here the CDR3 reads CASSLLGSSQPQHF. DNA of the CDR3: TGTGCCAGCAGTTTATTGGGTTCGAGTCAGCCCCAGCATTTT.

This clonotype has a single count. The rearrangement joins TRBV10-3 to TRBJ1-2; D uncertain. The CDR3 extends over 13 amino acids. V gave up 2 bases and J gave up 0 bases, with 4 bases separating them. From germline, CDR1 is ENHRY and CDR2 SYGVKD. The CDR3 spells CAISEQPNYGYTF. CDR3 nucleotide sequence: TGTGCCATCAGTGAGCAGCCTAACTATGGCTACACCTTC.

The chain is built from TRBV18 and TRBJ2-1; a weak D match, TRBD2 (5 bases). The V end lost 4 bases, the J end lost 0 bases, and 16 bases lay between the germline ends. Germline loops: CDR1 KGHSH, CDR2 LQKENI. The CDR3 loop spans 17 amino acids. CDR3 sequence reads: CASSRQASGPSYNEQFF. CDR3 nucleotides: TGTGCCAGCTCACGTCAAGCGAGCGGACCCTCCTACAATGAGCAGTTCTTC. Looking up the rest from reference TRBV18 and TRBJ2-1 gives the full variable domain: NAGVMQNPRHLVRRRGQEARLRCSPMKGHSHVYWYRQLPEEGLKFMVYLQKENIIDESGMPKERFSAEFPKEGPSILRIQQVVRGDSAAYFCASSRQASGPSYNEQFFGPGTRLTVL.

The CDR3 coding sequence is TGTGCCAGCAGACAGGGTTCGGGGTTTGAAAAACTGTTTTTT. Amino acid sequence: CASRQGSGFEKLFF. The V and J genes are TRBV7-2 and TRBJ1-4, with a possible D match to TRBD1 (6 bases). In germline, CDR1 is SGHTA, CDR2 FQGNSA. V was clipped by 6 bases and J by 7 bases, with 15 bases between them. There are 14 residues in the CDR3.

There are a few counts of this clonotype. The chain uses TRBV6-2 or TRBV6-3 and TRBJ2-1; TRBD2 agrees at 7 bases. Germline CDR1 reads MNHEY; CDR2 reads SVGEGT. The CDR3 is made up of 14 amino acids. Losses at the gene ends were 6 bases for V and 10 bases for J; bases not matched to a gene: 12. CDR3 in DNA: TGTGCCAGCAGGGTGGGTAGCGGGTATACGGAGCAGTTCTTC. Translation gives CASRVGSGYTEQFF.

The table lists this clonotype with many counts. The CDR3 DNA follows: TGTGCCAGCAGCTTAGTAGTGCCCGGGGAGCTGTTTTTT. Translating it yields CASSLVVPGELFF. V is TRBV7-2 and J is TRBJ2-2, with no clear D. The germline CDR1 and CDR2 sequences are SGHTA and FQGNSA. V was shortened by 1 base and J by 6 bases, with 6 bases between the two germline ends. The CDR3 consists of 13 residues. The whole variable domain, remainder taken from reference TRBV7-2 and TRBJ2-2, is GAGVSQSPSNKVTEKGKDVELRCDPISGHTALYWYRQSLGQGLEFLIYFQGNSAPDKSGLPSDRFSAERTGGSVSTLTIQRTQQEDSAVYLCASSLVVPGELFFGEGSRLTVL.

This clonotype was detected only a few times. The V call is TRBV12-3 or TRBV12-4, the J call TRBJ1-3; D gene ambiguous. Trimming cost V 6 bases and J 5 bases, with 11 bases left between them. The length of the CDR3 is 13 residues. CDR3 sequence (DNA): TGTGCCAGCAGCCCAGACTCCAGAAACACCATATATTTT. The encoded protein is CASSPDSRNTIYF.

CDR3 in amino acids: CASSSRFSGDRDTQYF. CDR3 nucleotide sequence: TGTGCCAGCAGCTCCAGGTTTAGCGGAGACAGAGATACGCAGTATTTT. The V call is TRBV11-2, the J call TRBJ2-3, with D possibly TRBD2 on 6 matching bases. The CDR3 spans 16 residues. V was pared by 4 bases and J by 5 bases, with 19 bases between. Germline loops: CDR1 SGHAT, CDR2 FQNNGV.

A few counts support this clonotype. This rearrangement joins TRBV7-2 to TRBJ2-1; 12 positions agree with TRBD2. The CDR3 is 18 amino acids. Unmatched junction bases numbered 7, after V lost 4 bases and J lost 0 bases. Germline lookup yields CDR1 SGHTA and CDR2 FQGNSA. Here the CDR3 DNA reads TGTGCCAGCAGCTCCCCGCTAGCGGGAGGGAGCTCCTACAATGAGCAGTTCTTC. Its translation is CASSSPLAGGSSYNEQFF.

This clonotype appeared a few times. V gene TRBV4-2 combines with J gene TRBJ2-2; D is unresolved. The CDR3 consists of 14 residues. V was clipped by 4 bases and J by 5 bases, with 11 bases between them. Germline CDR1 reads LGHNA; CDR2 reads YNFKEQ. Written as DNA, the CDR3 is TGTGCCAGCAGCCCTCGATTGGGAACCGGGGAGCTGTTTTTT. Translated: CASSPRLGTGELFF.

Many counts were recorded for this clonotype. This rearrangement joins TRBV7-2 to TRBJ2-6; D unclear. The CDR3 runs 16 residues. Trimming left V 2 bases short and J 0 bases short, with 8 bases between. Germline V CDR1 and CDR2: SGHTA, FQGNSA. The DNA for the CDR3 is TGTGCCAGCAGCTTAATAACGGCCTCTGGGGCCAACGTCCTGACTTTC. Residues: CASSLITASGANVLTF.

The J gene is TRBJ2-2, the V gene TRBV9; D possibly corresponds to TRBD2 (5 bases). The length of the CDR3 is 15 residues. The germline V gene encodes CDR1 SGDLS and CDR2 YYNGEE. V shed 2 bases and J shed 2 bases, with 10 bases lying between them. The CDR3 reads CASSVRGYNTGELFF. DNA of the CDR3: TGTGCCAGCAGCGTCCGGGGTTACAACACCGGGGAGCTGTTTTTT.

V usage is TRBV7-2 and J usage is TRBJ1-1; the D gene is possibly TRBD1 (6 bases). Trimming removed 2 bases at V and 1 base at J, with 8 bases between. Germline CDR1 SGHTA, CDR2 FQGNSA. This CDR3 contains 14 residues. As DNA, the CDR3 is TGTGCCAGCAGCTTACTCAGGGGGAACACTGAAGCTTTCTTT. This translates into CASSLLRGNTEAFF.

As DNA, the CDR3 is TGTGCCAGCAGCCCGCCGGCGGGAGGACGGAATGAGCAGTTCTTC. Translated: CASSPPAGGRNEQFF. The genes are TRBV11-2 and TRBJ2-1; TRBD2 matches 8 bases. CDR3 size: 15 residues. Germline V lookup: CDR1 SGHAT, CDR2 FQNNGV. The ends lost 5 bases at V and 7 bases at J; junction bases unmatched: 10.

This clonotype was counted between two and nine times. The chain has TRBV7-8 and TRBJ2-3, with unresolved D. V dropped 1 base and J dropped 2 bases, with 13 bases sitting between them. The CDR3 is 16 residues long. Germline assignment: CDR1 SGHVS and CDR2 FQNEAQ. CDR3 region: CASSLGLRQNTDTQYF. The CDR3 nucleotides read TGTGCCAGCAGCTTAGGGTTGAGGCAGAACACAGATACGCAGTATTTT.

In its sample, this clonotype was seen a few times. V and J are TRBV28 and TRBJ2-1; 10 bases are shared with TRBD1. With V trimmed by 7 bases and J by 4 bases, 7 bases remained unmatched. The germline gives CDR1 MDHEN, CDR2 SYDVKM. This CDR3 contains 15 residues. In DNA form, the CDR3 reads TGTGCCAGCAAGGATGGGACAGGGGCGTACAATGAGCAGTTCTTC. Translation: CASKDGTGAYNEQFF.